Sequencing of this TCR beta chain was carried out in a study of blood T cell repertoires in COVID-19. In the original workflow: Amplification with reference gene primers provided the estimates of nucleated cell counts. TCRdb's copy holds only in-frame clones and misses some; the assay was immunoSEQ multiplex PCR. V, J and clone size are taken as reported in that table, and D and trimming were inferred from the DNA itself. The data contain hundreds of thousands of clones, 82% of them singletons. Sequencing input: PBMCs or T cells enriched from blood (not recorded which). This clonotype was sampled from a middle-aged man who had been exposed to COVID-19.

The CDR3 is CASSFGGHEQFF. For the CDR3, the DNA is TGTGCCAGCAGCTTCGGGGGGCATGAGCAGTTCTTC. This chain uses TRBV7-3 with TRBJ2-1; tentatively, D is TRBD2 (7 bases). In germline, CDR1 is SGHTA, CDR2 FQGTGA. CDR3 size: 12 residues. V lost 3 bases and J 8 bases, leaving 8 bases between the germline ends.